This TCR beta chain is drawn from a study of CD8+ T cells in alopecia areata. Points from the study as a whole: Association of baseline CD8+ expansion with response is uncertain owing to one nonresponder. Normal skin's resident alphabeta T cells are also sequenced in scalp samples.

This sample's treatment: oral pan-JAK inhibitor, 5-10 mg twice daily. Alopecia areata patients provided lesional scalp punch biopsies and peripheral blood. Concerning this clone itself: Its cognate antigen is unknown.

Investigators isolated RNA and reverse transcribed it into cDNA to act as the sequencing template. The method was immunoSEQ multiplex PCR; TCRdb's version includes in-frame clones alone and lacks a portion of them. The table includes about 210,000 clones, 50% to 70% detected once. CDR1 and CDR2 from the germline V gene are SGHAT and FQNNGV. The germline V and J ends were trimmed by 2 bases and 5 bases, with 12 bases remaining between them. CDR3 length equals 14 residues. The receptor comes from a human donor with alopecia areata. Sequences were derived from CD4+ T cells sorted from blood, sampled at week 4, from a patient treated with tofacitinib. The chain joins TRBV11-2 to TRBJ2-5; D is perhaps TRBD1 (5 bases). DNA of the CDR3: TGTGCCAGCAGCTTAAGCAGGGTCAGCGAGACCCAGTACTTC. Its translation is CASSLSRVSETQYF. The full variable domain, with the rest looked up from reference TRBV11-2 and TRBJ2-5, is EAGVAQSPRYKIIEKRQSVAFWCNPISGHATLYWYQQILGQGPKLLIQFQNNGVVDDSQLPKDRFSAERLKGVDSTLKIQPAKLEDSAVYLCASSLSRVSETQYFGPGTRLLVL.